Listed here are 10 T cell receptor beta chains from one sample, sequenced in a study of molecular identifiers for immune sequencing clone quantification. From the PCR reads, TCRdb called clonotypes with MiXCR, one entry per CDR3 protein. The sample comprises a few hundred thousand distinct CDR3 sequences, 24% of which are singletons, and about 0.73% rests with the top ten. Sequenced: naive CD8+ T cells from blood, with Jurkat cell RNA spiked in. Subset described: FACS-sorted CD8+CD4-CCR7+CD45RA+ naive T cells. All receptors derive from a human donor in good health. Some libraries in this study had Jurkat cell RNA spiked in.

J is TRBJ1-1 and V is TRBV27; the D is unclear. The V gene lost 5 bases and the J gene lost 4 bases, with 17 bases spanning the gap. The CDR3 has 15 amino acids. Germline CDR1 reads MNHEY; CDR2 reads SMNVEV (reference sequence). The chain's CDR3 is CASSPVPGLRTEAFF. The CDR3, as DNA: TGTGCCAGCAGTCCAGTACCGGGTTTGCGCACTGAAGCTTTCTTT.

This clonotype was seen at least ten times. The chain uses TRBV29-1 and TRBJ2-1; TRBD2 might be the D (5 bases). The CDR3 has 14 amino acids. Trimming left V 0 bases short and J 8 bases short, with 14 bases between. CDR1 and CDR2 from the germline V gene are SQVTM and ANQGSEA. In DNA, the CDR3 is TGCAGCGTTGAAGAGGGCAGACTATCCGATGAGCAGTTCTTC. This codes for CSVEEGRLSDEQFF.

This clonotype was counted ten times or more. V gene TRBV25-1 combines with J gene TRBJ2-7; no clear D. This CDR3 is built from 12 residues. CDR1 is MGHDK, CDR2 SYGVNS, per germline. The V gene lost 1 base and the J gene lost 6 bases, with 7 bases spanning the gap. This CDR3 reads CASSESPPEQYF. Written as DNA, the CDR3 is TGTGCCAGCAGTGAATCCCCGCCCGAGCAGTACTTC.

This clonotype has more than one count but fewer than ten. This chain joins TRBV7-9 and TRBJ1-3; D not certain. With 3 bases removed from V and 1 base from J, the gap between germline ends came to 13 bases. CDR1 SEHNR and CDR2 FQNEAQ come from the germline V gene (reference sequence). The CDR3 runs 16 residues. The CDR3 loop is CASSLPALGSGNTIYF. The CDR3 bases are TGTGCCAGCAGCTTGCCAGCATTAGGGTCTGGAAACACCATATATTTT.

This clonotype was counted at least ten times. V usage is TRBV7-2 and J usage is TRBJ2-3, with 15 positions matching TRBD2. This CDR3 contains 18 residues. The germline V gene has CDR1 SGHTA and CDR2 FQGNSA. With V trimmed by 4 bases and J by 0 bases, 5 bases remained unmatched. In DNA, the CDR3 is TGTGCCAGCAGCTGGACTAGCGGGAGGGCGAGCAGCACAGATACGCAGTATTTT. It codes for CASSWTSGRASSTDTQYF.

The chain links TRBV28 to TRBJ1-5; D perhaps matches TRBD1 (5 bases). V dropped 3 bases and J dropped 0 bases, with 9 bases sitting between them. From germline, CDR1 is MDHEN and CDR2 SYDVKM. CDR3 length: 15 amino acids. The DNA for the CDR3 is TGTGCCAGCAGTTTCGCGACAGATAGCAATCAGCCCCAGCATTTT. This sequence encodes CASSFATDSNQPQHF.

This clonotype occurred a few times. The chain employs TRBV27 and TRBJ1-1; unclear D gene. This CDR3 comprises 15 residues. The V end lost 5 bases, the J end lost 3 bases, and 16 bases lay between the germline ends. Looked up from germline, CDR1 is MNHEY and CDR2 is SMNVEV (reference sequence). The CDR3 coding sequence is TGTGCCAGCAGTCCAAGCACGTCCGGGGACACTGAAGCTTTCTTT. This encodes CASSPSTSGDTEAFF.

This clonotype came up a few times. The genes are TRBV19 and TRBJ2-5; D not resolved. Trimming took 6 bases from V and 7 from J, leaving 15 bases between them. Germline CDR1 LNHDA, CDR2 SQIVND (reference sequence). This CDR3 has 13 residues. The DNA of the CDR3 is TGTGCCAGTAGCTCAACAGAGTTAGGGACCCAGTACTTC. It codes for CASSSTELGTQYF.

This clonotype has more than one count but fewer than ten. The CDR3 reads CASSSLAGADEQYF. DNA of the CDR3: TGTGCCAGCAGTTCGCTAGCGGGAGCTGACGAGCAGTACTTC. The V gene is TRBV2, the J gene TRBJ2-7; 10 positions match TRBD2. The CDR3 is 14 amino acids. Germline V CDR1 and CDR2: SNHLY, FYNNEI. Unmatched junction bases numbered 6, after V lost 5 bases and J lost 5 bases.

There are a few counts of this clonotype. The rearrangement uses TRBV12-3 or TRBV12-4 and TRBJ2-2; D not certain. This CDR3 has 12 residues. The V end lost 6 bases, the J end lost 6 bases, and 8 bases lay between the germline ends. The CDR3 nucleotides are TGTGCCAGCAGCCCTGACTCCGGGGAGCTGTTTTTT. Its translation: CASSPDSGELFF.